This T cell receptor (beta chain) was retrieved from a study of CD4 T cells in relation to SARS-CoV-2 and coronaviruses. The overall study: Median patient age was roughly 36 years, spanning 21 to 72 years.

Remarks on this clone: Its cognate antigen is unknown.

The germline V gene has CDR1 LNHDA and CDR2 SQIVND (reference sequence). V lost 5 bases, J lost 7 bases, and 12 bases stayed unmatched. This CDR3 comprises 16 residues. Only in-frame clones appear in the TCRdb table, and some are missing; sequencing was by immunoSEQ multiplex PCR. The table shows some 45,000 clones, with about 80% occurring only once. The sequencing sample was made of naive CD4+ T cells from PBMCs, cultured in vitro. Subset in this sample: naive CD4+ T cells isolated by negative enrichment. The origin of this receptor is an adult with COVID-19. V and J are TRBV19 and TRBJ2-2; 8 bases line up with TRBD1. The CDR3 loop is CASSARDRRVDGELFF. In DNA form, the CDR3 reads TGTGCCAGTAGTGCCCGGGACAGGCGGGTCGACGGGGAGCTGTTTTTT.